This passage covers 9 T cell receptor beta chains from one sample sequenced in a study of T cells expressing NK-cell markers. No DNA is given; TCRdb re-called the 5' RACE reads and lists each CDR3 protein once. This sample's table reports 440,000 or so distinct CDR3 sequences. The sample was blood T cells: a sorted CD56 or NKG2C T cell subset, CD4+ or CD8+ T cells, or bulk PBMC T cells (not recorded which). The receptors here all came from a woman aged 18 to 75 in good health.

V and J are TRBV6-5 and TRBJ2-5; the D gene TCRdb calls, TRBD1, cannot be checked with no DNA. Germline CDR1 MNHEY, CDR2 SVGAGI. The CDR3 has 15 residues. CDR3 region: CASSYFGQGEETQYF.

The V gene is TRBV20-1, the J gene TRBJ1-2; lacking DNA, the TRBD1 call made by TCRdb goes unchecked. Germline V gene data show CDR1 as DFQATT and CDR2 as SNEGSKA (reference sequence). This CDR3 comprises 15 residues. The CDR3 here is CSARDGGVKDYGYTF.

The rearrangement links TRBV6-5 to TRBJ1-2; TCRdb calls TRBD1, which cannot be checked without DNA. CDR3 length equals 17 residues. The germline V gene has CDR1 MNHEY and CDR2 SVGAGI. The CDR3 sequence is CASSYSGDRSFSYGYTF.

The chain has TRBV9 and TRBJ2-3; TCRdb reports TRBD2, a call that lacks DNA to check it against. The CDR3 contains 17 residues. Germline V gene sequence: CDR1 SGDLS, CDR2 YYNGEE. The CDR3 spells CASSDGGLSGVTDTQYF.

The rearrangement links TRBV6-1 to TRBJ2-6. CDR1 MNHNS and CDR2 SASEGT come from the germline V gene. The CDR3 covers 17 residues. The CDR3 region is CASRPPDSSSGANVLTF.

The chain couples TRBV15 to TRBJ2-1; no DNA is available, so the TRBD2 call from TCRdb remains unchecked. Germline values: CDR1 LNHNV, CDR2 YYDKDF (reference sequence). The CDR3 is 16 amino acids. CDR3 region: CATRGALAGGYNEQFF.

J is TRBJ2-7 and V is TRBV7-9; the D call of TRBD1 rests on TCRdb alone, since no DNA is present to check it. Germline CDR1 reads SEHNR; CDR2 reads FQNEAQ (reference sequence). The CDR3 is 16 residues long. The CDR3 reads CASSLAGTAVTYEQYF.

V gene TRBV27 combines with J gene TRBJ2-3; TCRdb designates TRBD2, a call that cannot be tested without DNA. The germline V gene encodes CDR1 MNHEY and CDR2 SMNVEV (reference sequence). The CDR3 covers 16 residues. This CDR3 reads CASSFGSGYGTDTQYF.

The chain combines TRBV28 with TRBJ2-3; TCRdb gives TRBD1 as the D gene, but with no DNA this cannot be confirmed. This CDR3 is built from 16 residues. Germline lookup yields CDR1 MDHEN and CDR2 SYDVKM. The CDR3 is CASRDPGTGLADTQYF. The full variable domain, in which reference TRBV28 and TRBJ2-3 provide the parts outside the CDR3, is DVKVTQSSRYLVKRTGEKVFLECVQDMDHENMFWYRQDPGLGLRLIYFSYDVKMKEKGDIPEGYSVSREKKERFSLILESASTNQTSMYLCASRDPGTGLADTQYFGPGTRLTVL.